A selection of T cell receptor beta chains follows, all from one sample in a study of T cell responses to AZD1222 COVID-19 vaccine. The repertoire was sequenced with immunoSEQ multiplex PCR; TCRdb's copy has only in-frame clones and lacks some. Of roughly 120,000 clones in the sample, approximately 84% were seen once. The sample in question was peripheral blood, obtained on day 0 of AZD1222 vaccination. These receptors were obtained from an adult in good health. Both conserved end residues are part of each CDR3. D genes are given only for firm matches. Only part of the rows carry a size: once, few, many, or a class if the clone is expanded.

>TRBV4-3|-|-|TRBJ2-5
TGCGCCAGCAGCCAAGCCGAGGGAGAGACCCAGTACTTC
CASSQAEGETQYF
>TRBV9|TRBD2|-|TRBJ2-5
TGTGCCAGCAGCCCCATACCCGGGGGGGAAGAGACCCAGTACTTC
CASSPIPGGEETQYF
>TRBV27|TRBD2|few|TRBJ2-7
TGTGCCAGCAGTTTAGGGTTTGGCGGGGGACTACTTTTCGAGCAGTACTTC
CASSLGFGGGLLFEQYF
>TRBV6-5|TRBD1|-|TRBJ1-2
TGTGCCAGCAGTTCAACAGGGGGCCCCTATGGCTACACCTTC
CASSSTGGPYGYTF
>TRBV10-3|TRBD2|-|TRBJ2-1
TGTGCCATCAGTGAAAAGACTAGCGGGAGGCCGGACAATGAGCAGTTCTTC
CAISEKTSGRPDNEQFF
>TRBV27|-|-|TRBJ2-1
TGTGCCAGCACCCGGCTGTCCTCCTACAATGAGCAGTTCTTC
CASTRLSSYNEQFF
>TRBV30|-|-|TRBJ2-4
TGTGCCTGGACCGCGCCGCAGGTAGCCAAAAACATTCAGTACTTC
CAWTAPQVAKNIQYF
>TRBV15|TRBD1|few|TRBJ1-2
TGTGCCACCAGCGGCGGGACAGGGGTTTCCTATGGCTACACCTTC
CATSGGTGVSYGYTF
>TRBV7-9|-|once|TRBJ1-2
TGTGCCAGCAGCCCAGGGACGGTCTATGGCTACACCTTC
CASSPGTVYGYTF
>TRBV7-9|TRBD2|-|TRBJ2-7
TGTGCCAGCAGCTTCGGACTAGCGGGGGTATACGAGCAGTACTTC
CASSFGLAGVYEQYF